The next 27 T cell receptor beta chains were all read from a single sample in a study of cytomegalovirus exposure and HLA in healthy donors. In the PCR, 60 Vbeta and 13 Jbeta primers were used. Libraries were prepared by immunoSEQ multiplex PCR; TCRdb keeps only in-frame clonotypes and omits some of them. The sample consists of about 43,000 clones, under 65% of them appearing once. The specimen was PBMCs. The receptors come from a human donor in good health.

The chain uses TRBV19 and TRBJ2-1, with TRBD2 matching over 12 bases. The CDR3 sequence is 15 residues long. Germline values: CDR1 LNHDA, CDR2 SQIVND (reference sequence). V shed 3 bases, J shed 7 bases, and the junction held 4 bases outside the gene matches. In DNA form, the CDR3 reads TGTGCCAGTAGTATTCTAGCGGGGGGGACGAATGAGCAGTTCTTC. This encodes CASSILAGGTNEQFF.

The chain links TRBV5-1 to TRBJ2-7; 11 nucleotides match TRBD1. The CDR3 extends over 15 amino acids. Germline loops: CDR1 SGHRS, CDR2 YFSETQ. V lost 3 bases, J lost 6 bases, and 8 bases stayed unmatched. CDR3 sequence (DNA): TGCGCCAGCAGCTCTCCGGGACAGGGGGTTTTCGAGCAGTACTTC. Amino acids: CASSSPGQGVFEQYF.

This chain joins TRBV5-4 and TRBJ1-2; D is perhaps TRBD1 (6 bases). Between the trimmed V and J ends, which lost 1 base and 8 bases, there was a span of 24 bases. CDR3 size: 17 residues. CDR1 is SGHNT and CDR2 is YYREEE in the germline V gene (reference sequence). CDR3 loop: CASSLNSAKGGLVGYTF. In nucleotides, the CDR3 is TGTGCCAGCAGCTTGAATAGTGCGAAGGGGGGGTTGGTGGGCTACACCTTC.

The chain couples TRBV7-2 to TRBJ2-3; 7 nucleotides agree with TRBD1. The CDR3 is 14 residues long. V was clipped by 3 bases and J by 11 bases; unmatched bases: 11. From germline, CDR1 is SGHTA and CDR2 FQGNSA. CDR3 amino acids: CASSLNRGQRVQYF. The CDR3, as DNA: TGTGCCAGCAGCTTGAACAGGGGACAGAGAGTGCAGTATTTT.

The V and J genes are TRBV6-1 and TRBJ2-7; D is ambiguous. V shed 6 bases and J shed 7 bases, with 10 bases lying between them. Germline V lookup: CDR1 MNHNS, CDR2 SASEGT. The CDR3 spans 11 residues. This CDR3 is CASSESLEQYF. The CDR3 bases are TGTGCCAGCAGCGAAAGCTTGGAGCAGTACTTC.

A few counts support this clone. This chain's CDR3 is CATSIGGDSYEQYF. The CDR3 DNA sequence: TGTGCCACCAGCATAGGCGGGGACTCCTACGAGCAGTACTTC. This chain joins TRBV15 and TRBJ2-7; D might be TRBD2 (6 bases). Trimming took 4 bases from V and 0 from J, leaving 10 bases between them. The germline V gene encodes CDR1 LNHNV and CDR2 YYDKDF (reference sequence). The CDR3 covers 14 residues.

The chain uses TRBV5-1 and TRBJ1-3, with D uncertain. V lost 0 bases and J lost 4, with 8 bases in between. CDR1 and CDR2 from the germline V gene are SGHRS and YFSETQ. The CDR3 totals 14 residues. The CDR3 DNA sequence: TGCGCCAGCAGCTTGGGGGGAGAAGGAAACACCATATATTTT. It encodes CASSLGGEGNTIYF. The full variable domain, in which reference TRBV5-1 and TRBJ1-3 provide the parts outside the CDR3, is KAGVTQTPRYLIKTRGQQVTLSCSPISGHRSVSWYQQTPGQGLQFLFEYFSETQRNKGNFPGRFSGRQFSNSRSEMNVSTLELGDSALYLCASSLGGEGNTIYFGEGSWLTVV.

This clone has just a few counts. The chain combines TRBV19 with TRBJ1-1; 12 bases line up with TRBD1. Germline-derived CDR1 and CDR2 are LNHDA and SQIVND (reference sequence). V gave up 5 bases and J gave up 3 bases; unmatched junction bases: 4. This CDR3 is 15 amino acids long. The CDR3 reads CASSGTGGIDTEAFF. The DNA of the CDR3 is TGTGCCAGTAGTGGGACAGGGGGCATTGACACTGAAGCTTTCTTT.

This clone has just a few counts. This sequence joins TRBV7-9 and TRBJ1-1; D is perhaps TRBD1 (6 bases). Germline V CDR1 and CDR2: SEHNR, FQNEAQ (reference sequence). The V gene lost 5 bases and the J gene lost 2 bases, with 12 bases spanning the gap. The CDR3 runs to 14 residues. CDR3 region: CASSTGGGNTEAFF. As DNA, the CDR3 is TGTGCCAGCAGCACTGGGGGCGGTAACACTGAAGCTTTCTTT.

In DNA, the CDR3 is TGTGCCAGCAGCCTAACGACAGGGGGAGAGACCCAGTACTTC. Its protein product is CASSLTTGGETQYF. This sequence joins TRBV7-9 and TRBJ2-5; 9 positions match TRBD1. Germline CDR1 reads SEHNR; CDR2 reads FQNEAQ (reference sequence). Trimming at V came to 5 bases and at J to 4 bases, leaving 5 bases not matched to a gene. The CDR3 extends over 14 amino acids.

The chain joins TRBV1 to TRBJ1-3; the table's D gene call, TRBD1, was not cross checked with the DNA. TRBV1 is listed as a pseudogene. The CDR3 runs to 20 residues. The CDR3 sequence: CTSSQVRDTRPSISGNTIYF. In DNA, the CDR3 is TGCACCAGCAGCCAAGTACGGGACACCCGACCTTCGATCTCTGGAAACACCATATATTTT.

The V and J genes are TRBV29-1 and TRBJ2-5, with 9 bases that match TRBD1. Unmatched junction bases numbered 16, after V lost 4 bases and J lost 4 bases. The CDR3 length is 17 residues. In germline, CDR1 is SQVTM, CDR2 ANQGSEA. CDR3 loop: CSVAFTGGVNYRETQYF. Written as DNA, the CDR3 is TGCAGCGTTGCGTTCACAGGGGGCGTTAATTACCGAGAGACCCAGTACTTC.

The V call is TRBV25-1, the J call TRBJ1-4; 7 bases line up with TRBD1. The CDR3 has 13 amino acids. The V and J ends lost 6 bases and 7 bases, in that order; junction bases with no gene match: 5. Germline V CDR1 and CDR2: MGHDK, SYGVNS. CDR3 DNA: TGTGCCAGCAGCGGACAGGTCCCTGAAAAACTGTTTTTT. Protein sequence: CASSGQVPEKLFF.

The chain joins TRBV6-1 to TRBJ1-1, with a tentative D call TRBD1 (5 bases). Germline CDR1 reads MNHNS; CDR2 reads SASEGT. The CDR3 length is 13 residues. Trimming took 3 bases from V and 0 from J, leaving 5 bases between them. CDR3 in amino acids: CASSETVNTEAFF. CDR3 in DNA: TGTGCCAGCAGTGAGACAGTGAACACTGAAGCTTTCTTT.

The chain is built from TRBV5-4 and TRBJ1-6; D is possibly TRBD1 (6 bases). The CDR3 extends over 15 amino acids. Germline lookup yields CDR1 SGHNT and CDR2 YYREEE (reference sequence). V gave up 2 bases and J gave up 7 bases, with 13 bases separating them. The CDR3 region is CASSLTGSSNSPLHF. CDR3 coding DNA: TGTGCCAGCAGCTTAACAGGGTCCTCGAATTCACCCCTCCACTTT. The full variable domain, completed using reference TRBV5-4 and TRBJ1-6, is ETGVTQSPTHLIKTRGQQVTLRCSSQSGHNTVSWYQQALGQGPQFIFQYYREEENGRGNFPPRFSGLQFPNYSSELNVNALELDDSALYLCASSLTGSSNSPLHFGNGTRLTVT.

The chain uses TRBV7-2 and TRBJ2-3, with a tentative D call TRBD2 (5 bases). CDR1 and CDR2 (germline): SGHTA, FQGNSA. V lost 2 bases to trimming and J lost 3 bases, with 12 bases between them. The CDR3 is 15 residues long. CDR3 protein: CASSLHGSGTDTQYF. The CDR3 bases are TGTGCCAGCAGCTTACACGGGTCGGGAACAGATACGCAGTATTTT.

The rearrangement links TRBV12-5 to TRBJ1-5; D not resolved. This CDR3 spans 13 amino acids. V was pared by 6 bases and J by 3 bases, with 9 bases between. Germline values: CDR1 LGHNT, CDR2 FRNRAP. Written as DNA, the CDR3 is TGTGCTAGTGGCCAGAATCCCAATCAGCCCCAGCATTTT. Its protein product is CASGQNPNQPQHF.

This chain uses TRBV7-3 with TRBJ1-2; 8 bases are a match to TRBD1. With V trimmed by 2 bases and J by 6 bases, 5 bases remained unmatched. This CDR3 comprises 14 residues. Germline values: CDR1 SGHTA, CDR2 FQGTGA. The CDR3 spells CASSLSGGEDGYTF. The CDR3 coding sequence is TGTGCCAGCAGCTTATCAGGGGGCGAGGATGGCTACACCTTC.

The chain carries TRBV5-1 and TRBJ1-1; TRBD1 aligns across 7 bases. CDR3 size: 13 residues. CDR1 is SGHRS, CDR2 YFSETQ, per germline. The V segment lost 4 bases and the J segment 4 bases; nucleotides outside the gene matches: 4. The DNA of the CDR3 is TGCGCCAGCAGCACAGGGGATATCACTGAAGCTTTCTTT. As protein: CASSTGDITEAFF. Variable domain in full (rest from reference TRBV5-1 and TRBJ1-1): KAGVTQTPRYLIKTRGQQVTLSCSPISGHRSVSWYQQTPGQGLQFLFEYFSETQRNKGNFPGRFSGRQFSNSRSEMNVSTLELGDSALYLCASSTGDITEAFFGQGTRLTVV.

The rearrangement joins TRBV6-5 to TRBJ2-7; D remains unclear. V was clipped by 7 bases and J by 0 bases, with 13 bases between them. CDR3 length: 14 amino acids. The germline V gene has CDR1 MNHEY and CDR2 SVGAGI. The CDR3: CASNTAHSSYEQYF. CDR3 DNA sequence: TGTGCCAGCAATACAGCCCATAGCTCCTACGAGCAGTACTTC.

This sequence joins TRBV7-9 and TRBJ2-1; 8 bases fit TRBD2. The CDR3 is made up of 15 amino acids. V lost 5 bases, J lost 9 bases, and 12 bases stayed unmatched. Germline V gene sequence: CDR1 SEHNR, CDR2 FQNEAQ (reference sequence). The CDR3 DNA is TGTGCCAGCAGCCCGTTAAGTAGCGGGGTTGCTGAGCAGTTCTTC. This gives the protein CASSPLSSGVAEQFF.

This sequence joins TRBV10-1 and TRBJ2-3; D may be TRBD2 (5 bases). The CDR3 has 12 amino acids. V was cut by 6 bases and J by 6 bases, with 10 bases left in between. Germline lookup yields CDR1 WNHNN and CDR2 SYGVQD (reference sequence). CDR3 bases: TGCGCCAGCAGCCCGCCGGGGGATACGCAGTATTTT. It is translated as CASSPPGDTQYF.

The V call is TRBV19, the J call TRBJ1-2, with TRBD1 identical over 9 bases. The CDR3 covers 12 residues. The J segment lost 7 bases and the V segment lost 6 bases, leaving 3 bases of the junction unmatched. The germline gives CDR1 LNHDA, CDR2 SQIVND (reference sequence). CDR3 loop: CASRSQGAGYTF. CDR3 nucleotides: TGTGCCAGTAGATCACAGGGGGCTGGCTACACCTTC.

The chain links TRBV7-9 to TRBJ1-1; a possible D gene is TRBD1 (5 bases). This CDR3 contains 12 residues. CDR1 and CDR2 (germline): SEHNR, FQNEAQ (reference sequence). The V end was cut by 5 bases, the J end by 2 bases, with 6 bases between. The CDR3 protein is CASSRGNTEAFF. CDR3 in DNA: TGTGCCAGCAGCAGGGGAAACACTGAAGCTTTCTTT.

The chain is built from TRBV5-4 and TRBJ2-7, with D possibly being TRBD2 (6 bases). V lost 5 bases to trimming and J lost 2 bases, with 11 bases between them. The germline V gene has CDR1 SGHNT and CDR2 YYREEE (reference sequence). The CDR3 runs to 13 residues. The CDR3 DNA is TGTGCCAGCAGTCGGGACTTGCCCTACGAGCAGTACTTC. Protein: CASSRDLPYEQYF.

The CDR3: CAISGGQVYNSPLHF. The CDR3, as DNA: TGTGCCATCAGTGGTGGACAAGTCTATAATTCACCCCTCCACTTT. This chain joins TRBV10-3 and TRBJ1-6; a weak D match, TRBD1 (5 bases). The germline V gene encodes CDR1 ENHRY and CDR2 SYGVKD. Between the trimmed V and J ends, which lost 4 bases and 3 bases, there was a span of 10 bases. CDR3 length: 15 amino acids.

The chain is built from TRBV6-5 and TRBJ2-7; 7 bases are a match to TRBD2. V shed 6 bases, J shed 7 bases, and the junction held 9 bases outside the gene matches. Per the germline V gene, CDR1 is MNHEY and CDR2 is SVGAGI. The CDR3 runs to 13 residues. CDR3: CASRPSLAYEQYF. The CDR3 bases are TGTGCCAGCAGGCCATCACTAGCGTATGAGCAGTACTTC.